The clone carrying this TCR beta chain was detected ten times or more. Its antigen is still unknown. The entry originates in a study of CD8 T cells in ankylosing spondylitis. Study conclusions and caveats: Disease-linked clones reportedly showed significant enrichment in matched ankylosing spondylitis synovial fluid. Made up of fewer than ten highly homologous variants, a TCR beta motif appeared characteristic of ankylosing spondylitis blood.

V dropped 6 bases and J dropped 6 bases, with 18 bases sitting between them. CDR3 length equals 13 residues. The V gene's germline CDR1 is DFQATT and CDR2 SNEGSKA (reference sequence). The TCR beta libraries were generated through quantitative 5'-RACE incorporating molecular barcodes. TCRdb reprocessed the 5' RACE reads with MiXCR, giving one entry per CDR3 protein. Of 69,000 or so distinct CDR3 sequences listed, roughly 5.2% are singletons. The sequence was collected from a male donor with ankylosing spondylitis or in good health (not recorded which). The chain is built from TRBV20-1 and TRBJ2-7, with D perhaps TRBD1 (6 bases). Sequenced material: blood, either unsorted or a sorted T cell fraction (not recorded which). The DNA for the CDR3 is TGCAGTGCCATAACGGGGACACTTCCCGAGCAGTACTTC. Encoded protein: CSAITGTLPEQYF.